This T cell receptor beta chain was sequenced in a study of read filtering for tumor transcriptome and immune sequencing. This clonotype was found a few times. A much larger clone is a single base away; this may be a read error. Germline lookup yields CDR1 SEHNR and CDR2 FQNEAQ (reference sequence). This CDR3 region has 15 residues. The library was built from about 0.4 ug RNA with molecular barcoded adaptors for alpha/delta and beta/gamma chains. MiXCR was run by TCRdb on the reads, yielding one entry per CDR3 protein. The sample carries 100,000 to 150,000 distinct CDR3 sequences, about 12% recorded once.

This chain connects TRBV7-9 to TRBJ2-7, with a possible D match to TRBD2 (7 bases). This clonotype originated in a donor at least 40 years old with multiple myeloma. The source material was a population of CD138-negative cells sorted from bone marrow. CDR3 in amino acids: CASSPQGGGSYEQDF. The CDR3 DNA sequence: TGTGCCAGCAGCCCGCAGGGCGGGGGCTCCTACGAGCAGGACTTC.